This passage covers 12 T cell receptor beta chains from one sample sequenced in a study of blood T cells in healthy people across ages. It was with a sample-barcoded 5' primer and a J-beta primer mix that a second PCR of roughly 7 to 12 cycles was run. TCRdb ran MiXCR on the 5' RACE reads and lists one entry per CDR3 protein. Seen here are about 1.5 million distinct CDR3 sequences, 35% to 45% observed once, and the top ten hold about 4.1%. The source material was blood. These receptors originate from a woman aged 18-35 years in good health.

This clonotype was counted a few times. The V gene is TRBV29-1, the J gene TRBJ2-5; unclear D gene. The CDR3 sequence is 15 residues long. Trimming removed 0 bases at V and 5 bases at J, with 16 bases between. CDR1 SQVTM and CDR2 ANQGSEA come from the germline V gene. Written as DNA, the CDR3 is TGCAGCGTTGAAGACGCCGCTAGACCATGGGAGACCCAGTACTTC. Translated: CSVEDAARPWETQYF.

The chain has TRBV20-1 and TRBJ2-5; D is tentatively TRBD1 or TRBD2 (6 bases each). Germline CDR1 reads DFQATT; CDR2 reads SNEGSKA (reference sequence). Trimming removed 6 bases at V and 11 bases at J, with 25 bases between. The CDR3 extends over 14 amino acids. The CDR3 protein is CSAPTKGGEGEQYF. CDR3 coding DNA: TGCAGTGCACCTACGAAGGGGGGCGAAGGGGAGCAGTACTTC.

J is TRBJ2-1 and V is TRBV4-2; TRBD2 matches 8 bases. Trimming cost V 0 bases and J 3 bases; bases outside gene matches: 10. CDR1 and CDR2 (germline): LGHNA, YNFKEQ. This CDR3 region has 18 residues. CDR3 amino acids: CASSQEPVGLVNYNEQFF. CDR3 nucleotides: TGTGCCAGCAGCCAAGAGCCTGTGGGACTAGTTAACTACAATGAGCAGTTCTTC.

DNA of the CDR3: TGTGCCAGCAGTTTATCAGGCATCAACTATGGCTACACCTTC. This gives the protein CASSLSGINYGYTF. The gene calls are TRBV27 and TRBJ1-2; D is unresolved. The CDR3 is 14 amino acids. From germline, CDR1 is MNHEY and CDR2 SMNVEV (reference sequence). The V and J ends lost 0 bases and 2 bases respectively, with 7 bases between them.

This clonotype was seen ten or more times. The chain combines TRBV12-3 or TRBV12-4 with TRBJ1-1; D unclear. The CDR3 extends over 13 amino acids. V shed 6 bases and J shed 0 bases, with 8 bases lying between them. This CDR3 is CASSWTLNTEAFF. Written as DNA, the CDR3 is TGTGCCAGCAGCTGGACCCTGAACACTGAAGCTTTCTTT.

There are many counts of this clonotype. The chain links TRBV6-5 to TRBJ2-7; D remains ambiguous. The V gene's germline CDR1 is MNHEY and CDR2 SVGAGI. With 6 bases removed from V and 3 bases from J, the gap between germline ends came to 12 bases. The CDR3 spans 13 residues. The CDR3 DNA follows: TGTGCCAGCAGCCCCCGGACCAACTACGAGCAGTACTTC. Protein product: CASSPRTNYEQYF.

The chain carries TRBV27 and TRBJ1-1; D possibly corresponds to TRBD1 (6 bases). This CDR3 contains 13 residues. Looked up from germline, CDR1 is MNHEY and CDR2 is SMNVEV (reference sequence). Trimming pared 5 bases from V and 4 bases from J, leaving 11 bases between. The CDR3 DNA sequence: TGTGCCAGCAGTGGGAACAGGGTCACTGAAGCTTTCTTT. It is translated as CASSGNRVTEAFF.

This clonotype has a handful of counts. V gene TRBV24-1 combines with J gene TRBJ2-1; 15 bases match TRBD2. There are 17 residues in the CDR3. Germline CDR1 is KGHDR and CDR2 is SFDVKD. V gave up 0 bases and J gave up 7 bases; unmatched junction bases: 3. The DNA for the CDR3 is TGTGCCACCAGTGATTTGGGGACTAGCGGGAGGAGGAATGAGCAGTTCTTC. Protein: CATSDLGTSGRRNEQFF.

The chain carries TRBV20-1 and TRBJ2-1; TRBD2 aligns across 9 bases. The CDR3 is 21 residues long. Germline CDR1 is DFQATT and CDR2 is SNEGSKA (reference sequence). V dropped 3 bases and J dropped 1; count of bases not matched to a gene: 22. CDR3 nucleotides: TGCAGTGCTAGTCATGAAATAACAGGGGACGGTCTAGCGGGGTCCTACAATGAGCAGTTCTTC. Protein sequence: CSASHEITGDGLAGSYNEQFF.

This clonotype was detected many times. The chain joins TRBV4-3 to TRBJ2-1, with D unclear. Germline assignment: CDR1 LGHNA and CDR2 YSLEER. The CDR3 length is 17 residues. V lost 0 bases, J lost 0 bases, and 12 bases lay in between. The CDR3 spells CASSQDGALSSYNEQFF. The CDR3, as DNA: TGCGCCAGCAGCCAAGACGGCGCATTAAGCTCCTACAATGAGCAGTTCTTC.

This clonotype was observed a single time. Its ends do not fully match the called genes, so a read error is possible. The J gene is TRBJ2-7, the V gene TRBV10-3, with 7 bases that match TRBD1. CDR1 and CDR2 (germline): ENHRY, SYGVKD. The CDR3 covers 13 residues. The CDR3 loop reads CVISPPDRDEQYF. The CDR3 DNA is TGTGTCATCAGTCCTCCAGACAGGGACGAGCAGTACTTC.

This clonotype was seen ten or more times. The chain is built from TRBV5-6 and TRBJ2-1, with D unresolved. V lost 4 bases to trimming and J lost 5 bases, with 7 bases between them. Looked up from germline, CDR1 is SGHDT and CDR2 is YYEEEE. This CDR3 spans 12 amino acids. The CDR3 bases are TGTGCCAGCAGCGGTTCAGACAATGAGCAGTTCTTC. Translation: CASSGSDNEQFF. Using reference TRBV5-6 and TRBJ2-1 for the parts outside the CDR3, the full variable domain is DAGVTQSPTHLIKTRGQQVTLRCSPKSGHDTVSWYQQALGQGPQFIFQYYEEEERQRGNFPDRFSGHQFPNYSSELNVNALLLGDSALYLCASSGSDNEQFFGPGTRLTVL.